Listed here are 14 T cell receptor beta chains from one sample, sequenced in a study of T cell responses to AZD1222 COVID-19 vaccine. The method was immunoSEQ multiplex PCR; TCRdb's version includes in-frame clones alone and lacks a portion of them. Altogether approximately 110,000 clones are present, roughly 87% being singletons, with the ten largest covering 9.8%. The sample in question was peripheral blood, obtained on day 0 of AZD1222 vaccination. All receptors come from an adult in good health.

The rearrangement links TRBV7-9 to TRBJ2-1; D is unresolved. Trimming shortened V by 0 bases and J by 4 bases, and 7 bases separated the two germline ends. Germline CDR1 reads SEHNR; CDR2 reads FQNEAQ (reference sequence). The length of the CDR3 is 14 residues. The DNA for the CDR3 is TGTGCCAGCAGCTTAGCCTCTCTGTACAATGAGCAGTTCTTC. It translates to CASSLASLYNEQFF.

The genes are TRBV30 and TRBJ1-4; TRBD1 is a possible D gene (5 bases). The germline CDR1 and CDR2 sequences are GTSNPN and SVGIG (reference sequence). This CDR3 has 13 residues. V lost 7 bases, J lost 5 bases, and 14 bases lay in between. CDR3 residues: CASPTARNEKLFF. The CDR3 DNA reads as TGTGCCTCTCCGACAGCGAGGAATGAAAAACTGTTTTTT. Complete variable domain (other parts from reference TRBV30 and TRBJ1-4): SQTIHQWPATLVQPVGSPLSLECTVEGTSNPNLYWYRQAAGRGLQLLFYSVGIGQISSEVPQNLSASRPQDRQFILSSKKLLLSDSGFYLCASPTARNEKLFFGSGTQLSVL.

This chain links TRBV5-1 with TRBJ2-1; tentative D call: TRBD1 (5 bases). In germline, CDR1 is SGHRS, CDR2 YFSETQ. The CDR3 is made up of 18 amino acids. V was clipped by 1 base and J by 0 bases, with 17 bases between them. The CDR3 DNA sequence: TGCGCCAGCAGCTTGAAAAGTAGGGGCGAGAGCTCCTACAATGAGCAGTTCTTC. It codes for CASSLKSRGESSYNEQFF.

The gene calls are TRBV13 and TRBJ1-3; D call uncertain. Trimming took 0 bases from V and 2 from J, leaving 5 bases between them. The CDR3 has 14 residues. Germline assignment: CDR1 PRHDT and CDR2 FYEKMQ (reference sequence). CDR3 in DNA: TGTGCCAGCAGCTTAGGCGGGGCTGGAAACACCATATATTTT. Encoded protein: CASSLGGAGNTIYF.

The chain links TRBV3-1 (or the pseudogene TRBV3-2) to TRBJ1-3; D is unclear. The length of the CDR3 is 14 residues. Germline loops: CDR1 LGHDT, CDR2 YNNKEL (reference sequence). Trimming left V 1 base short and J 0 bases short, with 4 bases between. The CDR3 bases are TGTGCCAGCAGCCAAGCTGGCTCTGGAAACACCATATATTTT. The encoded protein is CASSQAGSGNTIYF.

CDR3 protein: CASSTDRGPVAEQETQYF. The CDR3 nucleotides read TGTGCCAGCAGCACGGACAGGGGGCCGGTAGCGGAACAAGAGACCCAGTACTTC. The chain couples TRBV5-5 to TRBJ2-5; TRBD1 agrees at 11 bases. V was clipped by 4 bases and J by 2 bases; unmatched bases: 13. CDR3 size: 18 residues. The germline V gene has CDR1 SGHKS and CDR2 YYEKEE (reference sequence).

Here the CDR3 DNA reads TGTGCCAGCAGCCTACGGACCAGGGGGTGGGGAAACACCATATATTTT. Translating it yields CASSLRTRGWGNTIYF. The chain joins TRBV7-2 to TRBJ1-3, with 7 positions matching TRBD1. The CDR3 extends over 16 amino acids. From germline, CDR1 is SGHTA and CDR2 FQGNSA. The J segment lost 4 bases and the V segment lost 5 bases, leaving 11 bases of the junction unmatched. The full variable domain, rest sourced from reference TRBV7-2 and TRBJ1-3, is GAGVSQSPSNKVTEKGKDVELRCDPISGHTALYWYRQSLGQGLEFLIYFQGNSAPDKSGLPSDRFSAERTGGSVSTLTIQRTQQEDSAVYLCASSLRTRGWGNTIYFGEGSWLTVV.

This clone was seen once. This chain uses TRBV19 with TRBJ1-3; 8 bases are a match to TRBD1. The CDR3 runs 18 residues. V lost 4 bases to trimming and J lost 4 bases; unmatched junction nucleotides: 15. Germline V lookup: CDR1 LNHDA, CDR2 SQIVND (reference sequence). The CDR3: CASSKVGRGRVIGNTIYF. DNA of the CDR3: TGTGCCAGTAGTAAGGTGGGCAGGGGGCGAGTCATCGGAAACACCATATATTTT.

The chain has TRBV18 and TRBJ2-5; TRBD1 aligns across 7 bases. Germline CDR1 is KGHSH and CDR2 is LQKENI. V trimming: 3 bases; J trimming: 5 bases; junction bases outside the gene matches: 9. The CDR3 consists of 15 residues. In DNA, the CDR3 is TGTGCCAGCTCACCCACAGGGGTCAGCTCCGAGACCCAGTACTTC. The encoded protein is CASSPTGVSSETQYF.

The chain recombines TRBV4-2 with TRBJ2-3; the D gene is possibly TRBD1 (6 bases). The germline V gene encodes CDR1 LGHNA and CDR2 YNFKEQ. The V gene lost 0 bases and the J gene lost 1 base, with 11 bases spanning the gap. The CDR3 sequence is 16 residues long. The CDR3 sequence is CASSQDLAGGTDTQYF. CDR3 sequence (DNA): TGTGCCAGCAGCCAAGATTTGGCAGGGGGCACAGATACGCAGTATTTT.

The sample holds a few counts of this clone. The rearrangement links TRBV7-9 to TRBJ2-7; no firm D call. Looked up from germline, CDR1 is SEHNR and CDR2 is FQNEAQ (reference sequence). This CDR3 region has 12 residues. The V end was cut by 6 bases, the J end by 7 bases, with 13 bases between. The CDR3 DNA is TGTGCCAGCAGGTATAATTTGAGGGAGCAGTACTTC. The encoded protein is CASRYNLREQYF.

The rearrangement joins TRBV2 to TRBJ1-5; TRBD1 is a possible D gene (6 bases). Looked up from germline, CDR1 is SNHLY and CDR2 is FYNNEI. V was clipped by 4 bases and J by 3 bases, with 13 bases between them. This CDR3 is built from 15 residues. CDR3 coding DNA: TGTGCCAGCAGTGGGACAGAAATCCCCAATCAGCCCCAGCATTTT. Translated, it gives CASSGTEIPNQPQHF. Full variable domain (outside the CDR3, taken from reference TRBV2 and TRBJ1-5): EPEVTQTPSHQVTQMGQEVILRCVPISNHLYFYWYRQILGQKVEFLVSFYNNEISEKSEIFDDQFSVERPDGSNFTLKIRSTKLEDSAMYFCASSGTEIPNQPQHFGDGTRLSIL.

CDR3 region: CASSPDRDPANYGYTF. The CDR3 DNA is TGTGCCAGCAGCCCCGACAGGGATCCAGCTAACTATGGCTACACCTTC. The V and J genes are TRBV3-1 (or the pseudogene TRBV3-2) and TRBJ1-2, with 7 bases aligning to TRBD1. The CDR3 consists of 16 residues. Looked up from germline, CDR1 is LGHDT and CDR2 is YNNKEL (reference sequence). J gave up 0 bases and V 4 bases, and 8 bases lay outside the gene matches.

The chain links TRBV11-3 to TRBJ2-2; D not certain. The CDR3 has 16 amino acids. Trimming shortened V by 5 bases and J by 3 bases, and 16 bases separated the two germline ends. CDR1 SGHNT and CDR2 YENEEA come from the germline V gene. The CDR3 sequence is CASSRGVTYHTGELFF. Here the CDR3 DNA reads TGTGCCAGCAGCCGAGGTGTGACTTACCACACCGGGGAGCTGTTTTTT.